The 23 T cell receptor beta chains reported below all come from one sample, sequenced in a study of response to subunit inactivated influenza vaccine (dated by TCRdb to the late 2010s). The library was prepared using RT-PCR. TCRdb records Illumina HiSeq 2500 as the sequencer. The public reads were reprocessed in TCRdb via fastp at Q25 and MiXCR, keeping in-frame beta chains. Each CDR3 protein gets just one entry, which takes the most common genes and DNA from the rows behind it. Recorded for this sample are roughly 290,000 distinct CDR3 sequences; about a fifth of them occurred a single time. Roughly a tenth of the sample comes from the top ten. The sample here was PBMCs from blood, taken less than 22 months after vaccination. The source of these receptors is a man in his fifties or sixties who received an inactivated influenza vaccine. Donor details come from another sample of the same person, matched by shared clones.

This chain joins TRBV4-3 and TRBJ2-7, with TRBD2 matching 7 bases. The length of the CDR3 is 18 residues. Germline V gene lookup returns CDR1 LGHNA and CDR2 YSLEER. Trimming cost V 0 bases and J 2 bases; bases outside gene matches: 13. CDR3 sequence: CASSQDPIVSSGTYEQYF. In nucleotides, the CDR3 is TGCGCCAGCAGCCAAGATCCGATCGTGTCTAGCGGAACCTACGAGCAGTACTTC.

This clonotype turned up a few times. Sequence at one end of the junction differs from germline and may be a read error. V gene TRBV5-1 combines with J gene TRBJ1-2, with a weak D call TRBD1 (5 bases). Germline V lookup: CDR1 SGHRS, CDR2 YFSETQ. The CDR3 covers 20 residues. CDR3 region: CASSFSPRERLGLEGNGYTF. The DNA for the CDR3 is TGCGCCAGCAGCTTCTCCCCCAGGGAACGGTTGGGCCTTGAAGGGAACGGCTACACATTC. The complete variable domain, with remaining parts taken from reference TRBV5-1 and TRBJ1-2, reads KAGVTQTPRYLIKTRGQQVTLSCSPISGHRSVSWYQQTPGQGLQFLFEYFSETQRNKGNFPGRFSGRQFSNSRSEMNVSTLELGDSALYLCASSFSPRERLGLEGNGYTFGSGTRLTVV.

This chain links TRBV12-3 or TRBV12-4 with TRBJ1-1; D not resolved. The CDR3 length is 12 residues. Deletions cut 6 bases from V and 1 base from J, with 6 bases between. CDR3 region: CASSHRNTEAFF. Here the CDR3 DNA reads TGTGCCAGCAGCCACAGGAACACTGAAGCTTTCTTT.

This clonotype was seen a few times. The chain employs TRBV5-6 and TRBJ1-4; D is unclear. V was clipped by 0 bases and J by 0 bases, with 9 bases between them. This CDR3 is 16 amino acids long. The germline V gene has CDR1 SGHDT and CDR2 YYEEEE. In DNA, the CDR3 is TGTGCCAGCAGCTTGGGGCCGACGGCAACTAATGAAAAACTGTTTTTT. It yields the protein CASSLGPTATNEKLFF.

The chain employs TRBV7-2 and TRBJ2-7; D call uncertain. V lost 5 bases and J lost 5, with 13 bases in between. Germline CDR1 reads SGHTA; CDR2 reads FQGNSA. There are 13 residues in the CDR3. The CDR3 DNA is TGTGCCAGCAGCCCTCCTGGTAGGAACGAGCAGTACTTC. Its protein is CASSPPGRNEQYF.

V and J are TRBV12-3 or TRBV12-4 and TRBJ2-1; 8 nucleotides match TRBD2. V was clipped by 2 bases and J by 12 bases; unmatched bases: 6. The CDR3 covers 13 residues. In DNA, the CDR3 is TGTGCCAGCAGTTTAACCGGGACTAGGGGGCAGTTCTTC. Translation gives CASSLTGTRGQFF.

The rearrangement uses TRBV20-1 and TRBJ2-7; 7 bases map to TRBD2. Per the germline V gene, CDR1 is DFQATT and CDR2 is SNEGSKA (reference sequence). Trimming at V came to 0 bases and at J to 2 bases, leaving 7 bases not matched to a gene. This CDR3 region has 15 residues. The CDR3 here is CSARESGGGTYEQYF. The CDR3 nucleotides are TGCAGTGCTAGAGAGTCTGGGGGGGGGACCTACGAGCAGTACTTC.

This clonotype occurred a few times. The CDR3 coding sequence is TGTGCCAGCAGCCCCTCATCTTGGGGGGATGGCTACACCTTC. It yields the protein CASSPSSWGDGYTF. V usage is TRBV7-9 and J usage is TRBJ1-2, with D maybe TRBD1 (5 bases). Germline CDR1 SEHNR, CDR2 FQNEAQ (reference sequence). Between the trimmed V and J ends, which lost 5 bases and 6 bases, there was a span of 16 bases. The CDR3 spans 14 residues.

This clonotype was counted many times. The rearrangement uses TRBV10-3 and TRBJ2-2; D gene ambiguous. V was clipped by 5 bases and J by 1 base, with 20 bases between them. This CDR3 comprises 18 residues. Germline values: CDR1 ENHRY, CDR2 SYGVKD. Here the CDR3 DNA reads TGTGCCATCAGTCGGCTCCCGGCAGGCCAACAGAACACCGGGGAGCTGTTTTTT. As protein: CAISRLPAGQQNTGELFF.

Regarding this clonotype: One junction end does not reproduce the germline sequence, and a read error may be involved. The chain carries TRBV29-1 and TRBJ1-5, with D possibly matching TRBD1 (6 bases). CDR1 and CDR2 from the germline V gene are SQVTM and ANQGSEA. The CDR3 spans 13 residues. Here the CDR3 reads CSVTLGGNQPEHF. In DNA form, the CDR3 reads TGCAGCGTCACCTTAGGGGGAAATCAGCCCGAGCATTTT.

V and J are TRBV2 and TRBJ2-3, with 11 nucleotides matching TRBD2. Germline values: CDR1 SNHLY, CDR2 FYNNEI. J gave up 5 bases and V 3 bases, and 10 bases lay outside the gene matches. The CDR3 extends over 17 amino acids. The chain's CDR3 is CASSDLWLTSGIDTQYF. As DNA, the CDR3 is TGTGCCAGCAGTGACTTATGGTTGACTAGCGGGATAGATACGCAGTATTTT.

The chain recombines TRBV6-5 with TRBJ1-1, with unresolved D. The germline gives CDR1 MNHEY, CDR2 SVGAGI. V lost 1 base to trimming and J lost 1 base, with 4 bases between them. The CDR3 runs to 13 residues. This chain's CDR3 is CASSYLQNTEAFF. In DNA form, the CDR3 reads TGTGCCAGCAGTTACTTACAGAACACTGAAGCTTTCTTT.

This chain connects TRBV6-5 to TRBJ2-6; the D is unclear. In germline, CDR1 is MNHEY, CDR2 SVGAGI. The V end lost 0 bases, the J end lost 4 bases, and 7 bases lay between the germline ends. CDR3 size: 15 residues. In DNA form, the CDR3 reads TGTGCCAGCAGTTACTCCCTTGGGGGGGCCAACGTCCTGACTTTC. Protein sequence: CASSYSLGGANVLTF.

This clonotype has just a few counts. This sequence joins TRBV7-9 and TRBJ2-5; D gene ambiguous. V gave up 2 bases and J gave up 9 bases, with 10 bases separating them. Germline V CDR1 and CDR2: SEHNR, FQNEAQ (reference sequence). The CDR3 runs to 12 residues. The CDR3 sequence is CASSLTSTAQYF. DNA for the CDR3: TGTGCCAGCAGCTTAACATCCACGGCCCAGTACTTC.

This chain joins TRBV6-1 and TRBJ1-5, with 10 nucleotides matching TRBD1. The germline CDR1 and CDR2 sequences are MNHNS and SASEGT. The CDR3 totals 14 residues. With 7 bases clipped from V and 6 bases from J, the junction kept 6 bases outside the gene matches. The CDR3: CASTLTGGRQPQHF. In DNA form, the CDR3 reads TGTGCCAGCACCCTGACAGGGGGCCGTCAGCCCCAGCATTTT.

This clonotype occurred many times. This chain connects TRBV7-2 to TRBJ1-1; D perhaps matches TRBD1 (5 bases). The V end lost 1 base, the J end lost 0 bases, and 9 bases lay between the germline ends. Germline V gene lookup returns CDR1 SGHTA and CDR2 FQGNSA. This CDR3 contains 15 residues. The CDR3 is CASSLGGTVNTEAFF. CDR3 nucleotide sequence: TGTGCCAGCAGCTTAGGGGGGACGGTGAACACTGAAGCTTTCTTT.

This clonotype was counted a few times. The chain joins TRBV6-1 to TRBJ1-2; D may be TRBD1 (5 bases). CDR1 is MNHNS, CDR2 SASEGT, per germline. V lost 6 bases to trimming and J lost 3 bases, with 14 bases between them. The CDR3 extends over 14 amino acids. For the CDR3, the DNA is TGTGCCAGCAGCCCAGGGTGGGCCTACTATGGCTACACCTTC. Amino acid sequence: CASSPGWAYYGYTF.

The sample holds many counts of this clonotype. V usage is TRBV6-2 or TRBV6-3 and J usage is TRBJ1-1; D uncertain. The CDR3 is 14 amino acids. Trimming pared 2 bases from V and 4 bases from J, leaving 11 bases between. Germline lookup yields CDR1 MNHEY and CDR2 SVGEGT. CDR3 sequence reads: CASSYGRRGTEAFF. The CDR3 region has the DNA TGTGCCAGCAGTTACGGTCGACGGGGCACTGAAGCTTTCTTT.

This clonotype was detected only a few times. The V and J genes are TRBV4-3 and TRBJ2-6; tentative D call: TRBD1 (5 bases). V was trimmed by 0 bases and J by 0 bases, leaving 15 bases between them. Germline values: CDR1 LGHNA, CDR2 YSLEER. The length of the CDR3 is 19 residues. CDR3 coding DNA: TGCGCCAGCAGCCAAGAAATCCCAGGGTGGGGCTCTGGGGCCAACGTCCTGACTTTC. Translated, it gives CASSQEIPGWGSGANVLTF.

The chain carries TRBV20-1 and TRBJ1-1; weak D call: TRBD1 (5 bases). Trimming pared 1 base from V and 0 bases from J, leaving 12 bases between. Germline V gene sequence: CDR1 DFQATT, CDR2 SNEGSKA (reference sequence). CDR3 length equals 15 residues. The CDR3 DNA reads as TGCAGTGCTAGAGGGGGCTCCCACTTGAACACTGAAGCTTTCTTT. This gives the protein CSARGGSHLNTEAFF.

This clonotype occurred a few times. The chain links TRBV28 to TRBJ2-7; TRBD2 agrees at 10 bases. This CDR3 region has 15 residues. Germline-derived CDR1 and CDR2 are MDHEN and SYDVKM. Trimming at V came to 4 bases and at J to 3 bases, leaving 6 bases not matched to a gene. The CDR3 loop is CASSYEGLAHYEQYF. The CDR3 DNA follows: TGTGCCAGCAGTTATGAGGGACTAGCGCACTACGAGCAGTACTTC.

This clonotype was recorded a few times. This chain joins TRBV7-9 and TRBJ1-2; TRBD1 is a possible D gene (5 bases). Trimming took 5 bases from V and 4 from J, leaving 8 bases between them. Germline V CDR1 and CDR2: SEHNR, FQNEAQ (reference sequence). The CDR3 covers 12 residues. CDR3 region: CASSQGLYGYTF. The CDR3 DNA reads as TGTGCCAGCAGCCAGGGACTCTATGGCTACACCTTC.

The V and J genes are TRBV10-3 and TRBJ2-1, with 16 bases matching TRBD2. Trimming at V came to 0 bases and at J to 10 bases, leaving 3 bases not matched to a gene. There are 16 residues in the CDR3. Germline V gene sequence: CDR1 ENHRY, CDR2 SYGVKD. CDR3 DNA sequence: TGTGCCATCAGTGAGTCGGGACTAGCGGGGGGGCTCGAGCAGTTCTTC. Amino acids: CAISESGLAGGLEQFF.